The sequence of this T cell receptor beta chain was determined in a study of T cells after posttransplantation cyclophosphamide. Germline lookup yields CDR1 LNHDA and CDR2 SQIVND (reference sequence). This CDR3 region has 14 residues. The ends were cut back, 1 base at V and 1 base at J, with 8 bases in the middle. The data were produced by immunoSEQ multiplex PCR, yet TCRdb's version contains in-frame clones alone and is incomplete. Of around 37,000 clones listed, more than 70% are singletons. Cyclophosphamide on days +3 and +4 followed busulfan-fludarabine conditioning and a marrow graft. Study results and caveats: TRB overlap between skin or GI tissue T cells and blood was limited. Later post-transplant blood repertoires were often dominated by donor CD8+ memory clones. TRB clonality was highly associated with recipient CMV seropositivity and reactivation.

A word on this clone: What it binds is unknown.

The V gene is TRBV19, the J gene TRBJ2-7, with TRBD1 as a possible D gene (6 bases). This TCR was recovered from a female patient between 40 and 55 years old who received an allogeneic stem cell transplant from a related donor, was CMV-positive, and had no GVHD. Some T cells may originate from the graft donor. The sequencing used CD4+ T cells sorted from blood, collected 1,700 to 2,000 days after a stem cell transplant with posttransplant cyclophosphamide. CDR3 nucleotides: TGTGCCAGTAGTATAGCAGGACAGTCCTACGAGCAGTACTTC. Its protein is CASSIAGQSYEQYF.